Shown below are 29 T cell receptor beta chains from a single sample sequenced in a study of blood T cell repertoires in COVID-19. Profiling relied on immunoSEQ multiplex PCR, and the TCRdb table lists in-frame clones only, not all of them. The sample has a few hundred thousand clones; around 92% are singletons. Material: peripheral blood. The origin of the receptors is a woman aged 25 to 39 with COVID-19, enrolled during active disease.

For the CDR3, the DNA is TGTGCCAGCAGTCGAACAGGACGTGGGCATTTT. This translates into CASSRTGRGHF. V usage is TRBV28 and J usage is TRBJ1-5, with D perhaps matching TRBD1 (5 bases). CDR1 MDHEN and CDR2 SYDVKM come from the germline V gene. The CDR3 loop spans 11 amino acids. Trimming cost V 5 bases and J 15 bases, with 14 bases left between them.

V gene TRBV28 combines with J gene TRBJ1-1, with 8 positions matching TRBD1. Germline loops: CDR1 MDHEN, CDR2 SYDVKM. Unmatched junction bases numbered 9, after V lost 6 bases and J lost 0 bases. This CDR3 region has 16 residues. The chain's CDR3 is CASSQFGQGLNTEAFF. CDR3 DNA sequence: TGTGCCAGCAGCCAATTCGGACAGGGCTTGAACACTGAAGCTTTCTTT.

CDR3 DNA: TGTGCCAGCCTAATTGAGAGGTCGGGTACTGAAGCTTTCTTT. It codes for CASLIERSGTEAFF. This chain links TRBV6-5 with TRBJ1-1; no clear D gene. The CDR3 extends over 14 amino acids. Trimming removed 8 bases at V and 5 bases at J, with 18 bases between. Germline values: CDR1 MNHEY, CDR2 SVGAGI.

This chain links TRBV2 with TRBJ1-4, with TRBD1 matching over 12 bases. The V and J ends lost 3 bases and 8 bases, in that order; junction bases with no gene match: 7. Per germline, CDR1 SNHLY and CDR2 FYNNEI. CDR3 length: 16 residues. The CDR3: CASSERGQGAREKLFF. The CDR3 DNA sequence: TGTGCCAGCAGTGAGAGGGGACAGGGGGCGCGGGAAAAACTGTTTTTT.

The chain recombines TRBV7-2 with TRBJ2-3; TRBD2 agrees at 12 bases. The germline gives CDR1 SGHTA, CDR2 FQGNSA. After removal of 7 bases from V and 5 bases from J, the junction contained 4 bases not matched to a gene. The CDR3 runs to 14 residues. In DNA, the CDR3 is TGTGCCAGCACCCCGGGACTAGCGGGAGATACGCAGTATTTT. It specifies CASTPGLAGDTQYF. Full variable domain (rest looked up from reference TRBV7-2 and TRBJ2-3): GAGVSQSPSNKVTEKGKDVELRCDPISGHTALYWYRQSLGQGLEFLIYFQGNSAPDKSGLPSDRFSAERTGGSVSTLTIQRTQQEDSAVYLCASTPGLAGDTQYFGPGTRLTVL.

The chain employs TRBV5-1 and TRBJ2-3, with TRBD2 matching over 11 bases. Trimming at V came to 2 bases and at J to 5 bases, leaving 7 bases not matched to a gene. The germline V gene encodes CDR1 SGHRS and CDR2 YFSETQ. The CDR3 is 16 amino acids. The CDR3 region is CASSLPSGGIGDTQYF. CDR3 bases: TGCGCCAGCAGCTTACCTAGCGGGGGGATAGGAGATACGCAGTATTTT.

The chain has TRBV27 and TRBJ2-1; no clear D gene. This CDR3 region has 13 residues. Germline CDR1 and CDR2: MNHEY and SMNVEV (reference sequence). V lost 5 bases and J lost 4, with 9 bases in between. The DNA for the CDR3 is TGTGCCAGCAGTCCGACTGGTTACAATGAGCAGTTCTTC. Encoded protein: CASSPTGYNEQFF.

V is TRBV18 and J is TRBJ1-5, with 10 positions matching TRBD1. The CDR3 covers 16 residues. The V and J ends lost 5 bases and 7 bases, in that order; junction bases with no gene match: 11. Germline V lookup: CDR1 KGHSH, CDR2 LQKENI. CDR3 loop: CASSEKTGGAGQPQHF. The CDR3 nucleotides read TGTGCCAGCTCAGAAAAGACAGGGGGCGCAGGGCAGCCCCAGCATTTT.

The V and J genes are TRBV11-3 and TRBJ2-2; weak D call: TRBD1 (6 bases). Germline CDR1 SGHNT, CDR2 YENEEA. This CDR3 has 13 amino acids. Trimming pared 6 bases from V and 6 bases from J, leaving 11 bases between. Here the CDR3 DNA reads TGTGCCAGCAGTGTTTGGGGGCCCGGGGAGCTGTTTTTT. Translated, it gives CASSVWGPGELFF. The full variable domain, its missing parts supplied by reference TRBV11-3 and TRBJ2-2, is EAGVVQSPRYKIIEKKQPVAFWCNPISGHNTLYWYLQNLGQGPELLIRYENEEAVDDSQLPKDRFSAERLKGVDSTLKIQPAELGDSAVYLCASSVWGPGELFFGEGSRLTVL.

J is TRBJ1-1 and V is TRBV12-5; no firm D call. V lost 7 bases and J lost 0, with 21 bases in between. Per germline, CDR1 LGHNT and CDR2 FRNRAP. This CDR3 has 17 amino acids. CDR3 amino acids: CASAFPPEVFVNTEAFF. Written as DNA, the CDR3 is TGTGCTAGTGCCTTCCCCCCCGAGGTGTTCGTGAACACTGAAGCTTTCTTT.

In its sample, this clone was seen a few times. The rearrangement links TRBV28 to TRBJ1-1, with 7 bases matching TRBD1. Germline CDR1 MDHEN, CDR2 SYDVKM. The V segment lost 6 bases and the J segment 6 bases; nucleotides outside the gene matches: 7. This CDR3 contains 13 residues. The CDR3 protein is CASSSTGLPEAFF. The CDR3 nucleotides read TGTGCCAGCAGCTCGACAGGGCTTCCTGAAGCTTTCTTT.

The rearrangement uses TRBV20-1 and TRBJ2-4, with D maybe TRBD1 (5 bases). V was pared by 3 bases and J by 11 bases, with 11 bases between. Per germline, CDR1 DFQATT and CDR2 SNEGSKA (reference sequence). The CDR3 is made up of 11 amino acids. CDR3 nucleotide sequence: TGCAGTGCTAGGGACAACACCCTTCAGTACTTC. Its translation: CSARDNTLQYF.

V gene TRBV7-8 combines with J gene TRBJ2-1; D is possibly TRBD2 (6 bases). Germline V gene lookup returns CDR1 SGHVS and CDR2 FQNEAQ. This CDR3 has 15 residues. The V end lost 5 bases, the J end lost 10 bases, and 21 bases lay between the germline ends. DNA for the CDR3: TGTGCCAGCAGCCCCCGACTAGTTATTGCCAACGAGCAGTTCTTC. Protein sequence: CASSPRLVIANEQFF.

This CDR3 reads CASSFNRGVGQFF. The CDR3 region has the DNA TGCGCCAGCAGCTTCAACAGGGGTGTGGGGCAGTTCTTC. The V gene is TRBV4-3, the J gene TRBJ2-1; TRBD1 matches 7 bases. In germline, CDR1 is LGHNA, CDR2 YSLEER. Losses at the gene ends were 5 bases for V and 12 bases for J; bases not matched to a gene: 10. CDR3 length: 13 residues.

The gene calls are TRBV7-8 and TRBJ2-3; D perhaps matches TRBD2 (5 bases). The length of the CDR3 is 14 residues. CDR1 is SGHVS, CDR2 FQNEAQ, per germline. Trimming pared 1 base from V and 6 bases from J, leaving 11 bases between. CDR3 bases: TGTGCCAGCAGCTTAGATTTAGTAGCGGATACGCAGTATTTT. Translating it yields CASSLDLVADTQYF.

V gene TRBV7-9 combines with J gene TRBJ2-2; the match to TRBD2 covers 11 bases. The junction had 2 bases not matched to a gene; V was cut back by 4 bases and J by 4 bases. This CDR3 has 15 amino acids. CDR1 is SEHNR, CDR2 FQNEAQ, per germline (reference sequence). CDR3 sequence: CASSSGLAGTGELFF. Written as DNA, the CDR3 is TGTGCCAGCAGCTCCGGACTAGCGGGCACCGGGGAGCTGTTTTTT.

V gene TRBV6-2 or TRBV6-3 combines with J gene TRBJ2-2; 8 bases agree with TRBD1. The CDR3 length is 16 residues. CDR1 MNHEY and CDR2 SVGEGT come from the germline V gene. J lost 3 bases, V lost 5 bases, and 8 bases had no gene match. The CDR3 region has the DNA TGTGCCAGCAGTACCAATCAGGGGGCAGACACCGGGGAGCTGTTTTTT. Protein: CASSTNQGADTGELFF.

Notes on this clone: At the DNA level, this CDR3 is encoded by other sequences in the same sample as well. As DNA, the CDR3 is TGTGCCAGCAGCTTAGGGGCTGCAACAGATACGCAGTATTTT. Its protein is CASSLGAATDTQYF. The chain links TRBV11-3 to TRBJ2-3; D call uncertain. Germline-derived CDR1 and CDR2 are SGHNT and YENEEA. The CDR3 spans 14 residues. V was clipped by 1 base and J by 3 bases, with 8 bases between them.

The CDR3 DNA reads as TGTGCCAGCAGCAACGAGTACTCCTACGAGCAGTACGTC. This codes for CASSNEYSYEQYV. The chain uses TRBV7-9 and TRBJ2-7; no reliable D call. CDR3 length: 13 amino acids. CDR1 is SEHNR and CDR2 is FQNEAQ in the germline V gene (reference sequence). V was shortened by 5 bases and J by 0 bases, with 8 bases between the two germline ends.

Only one count was recorded for this clone. The chain links TRBV18 to TRBJ2-5, with 7 bases identical to TRBD1. The CDR3 spans 19 residues. Germline V gene sequence: CDR1 KGHSH, CDR2 LQKENI. V shed 3 bases, J shed 0 bases, and the junction held 16 bases outside the gene matches. The CDR3 spells CASSPDSVGDSTYQETQYF. The CDR3 DNA reads TGTGCCAGCTCACCCGACTCAGTTGGGGACAGCACATACCAAGAGACCCAGTACTTC.

V gene TRBV10-3 combines with J gene TRBJ2-1, with TRBD1 identical over 12 bases. Germline-derived CDR1 and CDR2 are ENHRY and SYGVKD. The CDR3 covers 15 residues. Trimming removed 10 bases from V and 7 bases from J; junction bases left unmatched: 11. Here the CDR3 reads CATVGTGGLGNEQFF. The CDR3 region has the DNA TGTGCCACCGTCGGGACAGGGGGCTTAGGGAATGAGCAGTTCTTC.

The V call is TRBV30, the J call TRBJ2-7, with a tentative D call TRBD2 (5 bases). CDR3 size: 11 residues. Per germline, CDR1 GTSNPN and CDR2 SVGIG (reference sequence). The germline V and J ends were trimmed by 3 bases and 6 bases, with 9 bases remaining between them. CDR3 sequence: CAWSSSTEQYV. CDR3 in DNA: TGTGCCTGGAGCTCTAGCACCGAGCAGTACGTC.

This chain connects TRBV19 to TRBJ2-1, with 12 bases aligning to TRBD1. In germline, CDR1 is LNHDA, CDR2 SQIVND (reference sequence). There are 15 residues in the CDR3. J was trimmed by 7 bases and V by 5 bases; bases with no gene match: 6. The CDR3 here is CASSHRDRGRNEQFF. In nucleotides, the CDR3 is TGTGCCAGTAGTCACCGGGACAGGGGGCGAAATGAGCAGTTCTTC.

The chain is built from TRBV6-5 and TRBJ2-7; no firm D call. The CDR3 runs to 14 residues. V was trimmed by 6 bases and J by 2 bases, leaving 14 bases between them. Looked up from germline, CDR1 is MNHEY and CDR2 is SVGAGI. CDR3 region: CASSGRRRTYEQYF. CDR3 sequence (DNA): TGTGCCAGCAGCGGTCGGAGACGTACCTACGAGCAGTACTTC.

The genes are TRBV4-3 and TRBJ1-5; D call uncertain. Trimming left V 0 bases short and J 1 base short, with 7 bases between. This CDR3 has 15 amino acids. Per germline, CDR1 LGHNA and CDR2 YSLEER. The DNA for the CDR3 is TGCGCCAGCAGCCAAGATCAGAGGAGCAATCAGCCCCAGCATTTT. It encodes CASSQDQRSNQPQHF.

The chain joins TRBV6-2 or TRBV6-3 to TRBJ1-5; 7 nucleotides agree with TRBD1. J lost 3 bases, V lost 3 bases, and 5 bases had no gene match. The CDR3 consists of 15 residues. Germline V gene lookup returns CDR1 MNHEY and CDR2 SVGEGT. The CDR3 is CASSYFGQANQPQHF. The CDR3 region has the DNA TGTGCCAGCAGTTATTTCGGACAGGCCAATCAGCCCCAGCATTTT.

The chain joins TRBV6-5 to TRBJ2-3; a possible D gene is TRBD2 (6 bases). Trimming removed 6 bases at V and 0 bases at J, with 13 bases between. This CDR3 is 15 amino acids long. CDR1 is MNHEY and CDR2 is SVGAGI in the germline V gene. The CDR3 loop is CASSNGGFSTDTQYF. CDR3 nucleotides: TGTGCCAGCAGCAACGGGGGTTTTAGCACAGATACGCAGTATTTT.

The V call is TRBV24-1, the J call TRBJ2-1; weak D call: TRBD1 (5 bases). CDR3 length equals 16 residues. V was cut by 4 bases and J by 2 bases, with 14 bases left in between. In germline, CDR1 is KGHDR, CDR2 SFDVKD. The DNA for the CDR3 is TGTGCCACCAGTGACTGGGGCGGTACTGCCTACAATGAGCAGTTCTTC. This gives the protein CATSDWGGTAYNEQFF.

The chain is built from TRBV19 and TRBJ1-5; 9 bases fit TRBD1. There are 16 residues in the CDR3. The V gene's germline CDR1 is LNHDA and CDR2 SQIVND (reference sequence). Trimming at V came to 5 bases and at J to 9 bases, leaving 14 bases not matched to a gene. CDR3 DNA sequence: TGTGCCAGTAGTTTGGCCGGGACAGGGTGGGCCTGGCCCCAGCATTTT. Protein: CASSLAGTGWAWPQHF.